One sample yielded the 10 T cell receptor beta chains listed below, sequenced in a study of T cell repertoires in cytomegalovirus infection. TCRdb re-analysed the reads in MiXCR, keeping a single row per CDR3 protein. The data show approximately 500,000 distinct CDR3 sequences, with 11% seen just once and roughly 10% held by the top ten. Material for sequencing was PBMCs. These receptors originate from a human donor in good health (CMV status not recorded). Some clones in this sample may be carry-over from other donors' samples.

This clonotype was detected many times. The CDR3 nucleotides read TGTGCCAGCAGGCCAACAGGGGGCGAGCAGTACTTC. Protein sequence: CASRPTGGEQYF. The V and J genes are TRBV12-3 or TRBV12-4 and TRBJ2-7, with 8 nucleotides matching TRBD1. V lost 6 bases, J lost 6 bases, and 4 bases stayed unmatched. The CDR3 is 12 amino acids.

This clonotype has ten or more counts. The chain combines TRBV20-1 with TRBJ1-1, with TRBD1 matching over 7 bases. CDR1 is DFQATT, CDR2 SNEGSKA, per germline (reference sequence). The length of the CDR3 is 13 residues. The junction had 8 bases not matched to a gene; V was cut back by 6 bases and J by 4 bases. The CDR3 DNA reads TGCAGTGCCCGACACGGGACAGCCACTGAAGCTTTCTTT. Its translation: CSARHGTATEAFF.

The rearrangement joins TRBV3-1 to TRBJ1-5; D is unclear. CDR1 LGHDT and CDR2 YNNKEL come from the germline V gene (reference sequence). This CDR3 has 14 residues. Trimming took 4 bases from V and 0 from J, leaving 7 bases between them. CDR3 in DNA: TGTGCCAGCAGCCCCGACTCTAGCAATCAGCCCCAGCATTTT. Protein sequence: CASSPDSSNQPQHF.

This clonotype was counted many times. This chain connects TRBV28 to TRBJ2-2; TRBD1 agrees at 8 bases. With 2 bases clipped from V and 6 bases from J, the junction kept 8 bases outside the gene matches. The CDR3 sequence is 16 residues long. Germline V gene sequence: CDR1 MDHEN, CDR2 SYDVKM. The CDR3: CASSLVQGAEAGELFF. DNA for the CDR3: TGTGCCAGCAGTTTAGTTCAGGGGGCTGAGGCCGGGGAGCTGTTTTTT.

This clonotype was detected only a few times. The CDR3 DNA follows: TGTGCCAGCAGGGCCGAACGTAACAATGAAAAACTGTTTTTT. It is translated as CASRAERNNEKLFF. This rearrangement joins TRBV2 to TRBJ1-4; D is ambiguous. The germline V gene has CDR1 SNHLY and CDR2 FYNNEI. This CDR3 contains 14 residues. Trimming shortened V by 6 bases and J by 5 bases, and 13 bases separated the two germline ends.

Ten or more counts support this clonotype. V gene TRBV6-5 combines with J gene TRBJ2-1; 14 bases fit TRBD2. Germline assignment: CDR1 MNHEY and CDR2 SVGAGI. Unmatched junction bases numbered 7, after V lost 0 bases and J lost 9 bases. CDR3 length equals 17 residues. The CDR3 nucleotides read TGTGCCAGCAGTTACTCAGCGGGACTAGCGGGAGTGGGTGAGCAGTTCTTC. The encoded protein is CASSYSAGLAGVGEQFF.

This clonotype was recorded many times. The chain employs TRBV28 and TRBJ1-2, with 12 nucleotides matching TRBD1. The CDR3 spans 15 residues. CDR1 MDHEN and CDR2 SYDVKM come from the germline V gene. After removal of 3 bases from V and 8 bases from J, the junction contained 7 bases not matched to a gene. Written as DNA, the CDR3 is TGTGCCAGCAGTTTTGGCAGGGACAGGGGGCTGGGCTACACCTTC. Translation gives CASSFGRDRGLGYTF.

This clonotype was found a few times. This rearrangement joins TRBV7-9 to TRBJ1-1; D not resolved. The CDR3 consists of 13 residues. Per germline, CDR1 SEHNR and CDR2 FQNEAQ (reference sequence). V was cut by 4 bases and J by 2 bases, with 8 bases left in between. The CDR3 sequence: CASSSMTNTEAFF. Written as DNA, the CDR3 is TGTGCCAGCAGCTCCATGACAAACACTGAAGCTTTCTTT.

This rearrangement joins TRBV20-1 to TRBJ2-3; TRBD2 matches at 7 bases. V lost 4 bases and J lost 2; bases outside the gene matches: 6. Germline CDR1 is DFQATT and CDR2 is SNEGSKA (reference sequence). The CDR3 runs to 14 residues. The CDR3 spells CSATLAAATDTQYF. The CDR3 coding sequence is TGCAGTGCTACTCTAGCGGCCGCCACAGATACGCAGTATTTT.

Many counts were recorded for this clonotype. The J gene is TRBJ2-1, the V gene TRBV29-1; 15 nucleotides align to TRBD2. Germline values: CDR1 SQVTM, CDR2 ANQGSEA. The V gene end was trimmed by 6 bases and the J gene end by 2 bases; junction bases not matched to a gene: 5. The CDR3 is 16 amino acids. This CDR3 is CSVRTSGREAYNEQFF. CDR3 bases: TGCAGCGTGAGGACTAGCGGGAGGGAAGCCTACAATGAGCAGTTCTTC.